The source of this T cell receptor (beta chain) is a study of T cell changes during pregnancy in multiple sclerosis. TCRdb keeps only in-frame clones here, not all; method: immunoSEQ multiplex PCR. Of 20,000 or so clones detected, about 87% appear once; the ten largest clones hold less than 15%. Germline V lookup: CDR1 SGDLS, CDR2 YYNGEE. Trimming took 0 bases from V and 9 from J, leaving 7 bases between them. The CDR3 totals 12 residues. The TCR was taken from a female donor in good health, enrolled as a control in a pregnancy study. The V and J genes are TRBV9 and TRBJ2-1; D is perhaps TRBD1 (5 bases). This material consisted of CD8+ T cells from peripheral blood mononuclear cells, taken in the third trimester of pregnancy. This chain's CDR3 is CASSVGGSEQFF. The DNA for the CDR3 is TGTGCCAGCAGCGTAGGGGGCAGTGAGCAGTTCTTC. Supplemented by reference TRBV9 and TRBJ2-1, the full variable domain reads DSGVTQTPKHLITATGQRVTLRCSPRSGDLSVYWYQQSLDQGLQFLIQYYNGEERAKGNILERFSAQQFPDLHSELNLSSLELGDSALYFCASSVGGSEQFFGPGTRLTVL.